The rows below give T cell receptor beta chains drawn from one sample of a study of PD-L1 blockade in urothelial cancer. TCRdb's table, derived via immunoSEQ multiplex PCR, lists solely in-frame clones and lacks some. The sample contains some 51,000 clones, around 88% of which appear only once. The specimen was PBMCs, collected around atezolizumab (anti-PD-L1) treatment. All receptors derive from a man aged 55 to 70 with urothelial cancer. CDR3s include the opening cysteine and the closing phenylalanine or tryptophan. Fields, in order: CDR3 protein, CDR3 DNA, V gene, J gene, D gene, clone size. D genes are given only for firm matches. Clone size is shown for a subset of rows, as once, few, many or a class of expanded clone.

CDR3aa: CASSYMGSGNGGYTF; CDR3nt: TGCGCCAGCAGCTACATGGGGTCAGGGAACGGTGGCTACACCTTC; v_gene: TRBV5-1; j_gene: TRBJ1-2; d_gene: NA; abundance: NA
CDR3aa: CASSPVLREGGELFF; CDR3nt: TGTGCCAGCAGCCCAGTTTTGCGGGAGGGAGGGGAGCTGTTTTTT; v_gene: TRBV11-2; j_gene: TRBJ2-2; d_gene: TRBD2; abundance: NA
CDR3aa: CASSLRGSGNTIYF; CDR3nt: TGTGCCAGCAGCTTGAGAGGCTCTGGAAACACCATATATTTT; v_gene: TRBV5-4; j_gene: TRBJ1-3; d_gene: NA; abundance: NA
CDR3aa: CASSEEGASNEQFF; CDR3nt: TGTGCCAGCAGCGAGGAAGGTGCCAGCAATGAGCAGTTCTTC; v_gene: TRBV5-6; j_gene: TRBJ2-1; d_gene: NA; abundance: NA
CDR3aa: CASSLADYEQYF; CDR3nt: TGTGCCAGCAGTTTGGCGGACTACGAGCAGTACTTC; v_gene: TRBV28; j_gene: TRBJ2-7; d_gene: NA; abundance: NA
CDR3aa: CASRKGQVNTGELFF; CDR3nt: TGTGCCAGCAGGAAGGGACAGGTCAACACCGGGGAGCTGTTTTTT; v_gene: TRBV5-6; j_gene: TRBJ2-2; d_gene: TRBD1; abundance: NA
CDR3aa: CASSRPGEQFF; CDR3nt: TGTGCCAGCAGCCGACCAGGGGAGCAGTTCTTC; v_gene: TRBV27; j_gene: TRBJ2-1; d_gene: NA; abundance: once
CDR3aa: CSVTAGGGYEQYF; CDR3nt: TGCAGCGTGACGGCGGGAGGAGGATACGAGCAGTACTTC; v_gene: TRBV29-1; j_gene: TRBJ2-7; d_gene: TRBD2; abundance: NA
CDR3aa: CASSKTGQYNQPQHF; CDR3nt: TGTGCCAGCAGCAAGACGGGACAGTACAATCAGCCCCAGCATTTT; v_gene: TRBV7-9; j_gene: TRBJ1-5; d_gene: TRBD1; abundance: NA
CDR3aa: CASSLASGFQETQYF; CDR3nt: TGTGCCAGCAGCTTAGCCTCAGGGTTCCAAGAGACCCAGTACTTC; v_gene: TRBV7-9; j_gene: TRBJ2-5; d_gene: NA; abundance: NA
CDR3aa: CASRGGEKLFF; CDR3nt: TGTGCCAGCAGGGGGGGGGAAAAACTGTTTTTT; v_gene: TRBV7-2; j_gene: TRBJ1-4; d_gene: NA; abundance: NA
CDR3aa: CASSPPSPEGYGYTF; CDR3nt: TGTGCCAGCTCACCACCGAGTCCGGAGGGCTATGGCTACACCTTC; v_gene: TRBV18; j_gene: TRBJ1-2; d_gene: NA; abundance: NA